These 7 T cell receptor beta chains were all obtained from the same sample, sequenced in a study of OX40 agonist ivuxolimab in advanced cancers. Sequenced by immunoSEQ multiplex PCR; TCRdb stores in-frame clones only, minus some. The sample has some 17,000 clones, 80% to 90% seen once. This sample comprised CD4+ or CD8+ T cells sorted from blood, obtained in a trial of the OX40 agonist ivuxolimab. The receptors here all came from an adult with an advanced solid tumor such as melanoma, head and neck, liver or kidney cancer.

The chain uses TRBV6-5 and TRBJ1-5; D ambiguous. The CDR3 has 13 amino acids. Per germline, CDR1 MNHEY and CDR2 SVGAGI. V shed 2 bases and J shed 4 bases, with 6 bases lying between them. CDR3 coding DNA: TGTGCCAGCAGTTACGGGGAAAATCAGCCCCAGCATTTT. Translating gives CASSYGENQPQHF.

In its sample, this clone ranks as medium-sized. The CDR3 sequence is CASSLPDWTIYSNQPQHF. CDR3 DNA sequence: TGTGCCAGCAGTTTACCCGATTGGACAATTTATAGCAATCAGCCCCAGCATTTT. The chain joins TRBV28 to TRBJ1-5, with a weak D call TRBD1 (5 bases). V shed 2 bases and J shed 0 bases, with 17 bases lying between them. This CDR3 contains 18 residues. The germline V gene encodes CDR1 MDHEN and CDR2 SYDVKM.

The CDR3 DNA is TGTGCCAGCAGCTGGCAGGACGGGCAAGAGACCCAGTACTTC. Protein sequence: CASSWQDGQETQYF. The chain links TRBV7-9 to TRBJ2-5; D call uncertain. V lost 4 bases and J lost 2, with 11 bases in between. The germline gives CDR1 SEHNR, CDR2 FQNEAQ (reference sequence). This CDR3 has 14 residues. Variable domain in full (rest from reference TRBV7-9 and TRBJ2-5): DTGVSQNPRHKITKRGQNVTFRCDPISEHNRLYWYRQTLGQGPEFLTYFQNEAQLEKSRLLSDRFSAERPKGSFSTLEIQRTEQGDSAMYLCASSWQDGQETQYFGPGTRLLVL.

In its sample, this clone ranks as medium-sized. The chain carries TRBV16 and TRBJ1-4; 7 positions match TRBD1. This CDR3 contains 15 residues. Trimming cost V 4 bases and J 3 bases; bases outside gene matches: 5. Germline V gene data show CDR1 as KGHSY and CDR2 as FQNENV. CDR3 loop: CASSRTGDSNEKLFF. The CDR3 nucleotides are TGTGCCAGCAGCCGCACAGGGGATTCTAATGAAAAACTGTTTTTT.

The rearrangement links TRBV9 to TRBJ2-7, with TRBD2 matching 8 bases. Trimming cost V 4 bases and J 3 bases; bases outside gene matches: 6. The CDR3 is made up of 14 amino acids. Germline V gives CDR1 SGDLS, CDR2 YYNGEE. This chain's CDR3 is CASSPEGLDYEQYF. In DNA form, the CDR3 reads TGTGCCAGCAGCCCCGAGGGACTAGACTACGAGCAGTACTTC.

V gene TRBV13 combines with J gene TRBJ2-7, with a possible D match to TRBD1 (6 bases). This CDR3 spans 17 amino acids. Germline V gene lookup returns CDR1 PRHDT and CDR2 FYEKMQ (reference sequence). The V end lost 5 bases, the J end lost 6 bases, and 26 bases lay between the germline ends. The CDR3 reads CASSPGVGSQGRVEQYF. The DNA for the CDR3 is TGTGCCAGCAGCCCAGGGGTTGGGAGCCAGGGACGGGTCGAGCAGTACTTC.

The genes are TRBV5-1 and TRBJ2-7, with unresolved D. The CDR3 is 14 amino acids. Deletions cut 0 bases from V and 2 bases from J, with 9 bases between. CDR1 is SGHRS and CDR2 is YFSETQ in the germline V gene. The CDR3 nucleotides read TGCGCCAGCAGCTTGGTTGCAGGCACCTACGAGCAGTACTTC. It encodes CASSLVAGTYEQYF. The complete variable domain, with remaining parts taken from reference TRBV5-1 and TRBJ2-7, reads KAGVTQTPRYLIKTRGQQVTLSCSPISGHRSVSWYQQTPGQGLQFLFEYFSETQRNKGNFPGRFSGRQFSNSRSEMNVSTLELGDSALYLCASSLVAGTYEQYFGPGTRLTVT.